The rows below give T cell receptor beta chains drawn from one sample of a study of lymphopenia after photon versus proton radiotherapy. Using immunoSEQ multiplex PCR, the repertoire was profiled, and TCRdb retains in-frame clones only, with some absent. The sample consists of 50,000 to 60,000 clones, 92% of them appearing once. The sample was peripheral blood, taken from a patient treated with photon-based radiotherapy. The receptors were gathered from a woman aged 40 to 50 with cholangiocarcinoma. Each CDR3 is given with its conserved first and last residue. D genes are given only for firm matches. Clone size is stated in some rows and not others, as once, few, many or a class when expanded.

size: NA
J: TRBJ2-7
V: TRBV28
D: TRBD1
CDR3: CASSPTGTGSYEQYF
DNA: TGTGCCAGCAGCCCTACCGGGACAGGATCCTACGAGCAGTACTTC

size: NA
J: TRBJ2-3
V: TRBV7-2
D: NA
CDR3: CASSPRGRGTDTQYF
DNA: TGTGCCAGCAGCCCAAGGGGAAGGGGCACAGATACGCAGTATTTT

size: NA
J: TRBJ1-2
V: TRBV15
D: TRBD1
CDR3: CATSPPGQGYYGYTF
DNA: TGTGCCACCAGCCCCCCGGGACAGGGGTACTATGGCTACACCTTC

size: NA
J: TRBJ2-7
V: TRBV7-8
D: NA
CDR3: CASSLADVGWEQYF
DNA: TGTGCCAGCAGCTTAGCGGATGTGGGTTGGGAGCAGTACTTC

size: NA
J: TRBJ1-1
V: TRBV5-1
D: TRBD1
CDR3: CASSGIRDRVTEAFF
DNA: TGCGCCAGCAGTGGAATCCGGGACAGGGTTACTGAAGCTTTCTTT

size: NA
J: TRBJ1-4
V: TRBV9
D: NA
CDR3: CASSNSGGEKLFF
DNA: TGTGCCAGCAGCAACAGCGGCGGTGAAAAACTGTTTTTT

size: NA
J: TRBJ2-2
V: TRBV5-1
D: TRBD2
CDR3: CASSPGGLRTGELFF
DNA: TGCGCCAGCAGCCCCGGGGGGTTGAGGACCGGGGAGCTGTTTTTT

size: NA
J: TRBJ1-4
V: TRBV28
D: NA
CDR3: CASSLFQGNEKLFF
DNA: TGTGCCAGCAGTTTGTTTCAGGGCAATGAAAAACTGTTTTTT

size: NA
J: TRBJ2-7
V: TRBV29-1
D: NA
CDR3: CSGSGELEQYF
DNA: TGCAGCGGGTCGGGGGAGCTCGAGCAGTACTTC

size: NA
J: TRBJ2-5
V: TRBV11-2
D: TRBD1
CDR3: CASVRDSYQETQYF
DNA: TGTGCCAGCGTCCGGGACAGTTATCAAGAGACCCAGTACTTC

size: NA
J: TRBJ2-7
V: TRBV13
D: NA
CDR3: CASSRFGEVSYEQYF
DNA: TGTGCCAGCAGCCGCTTTGGCGAAGTCTCCTACGAGCAGTACTTC

size: NA
J: TRBJ1-2
V: TRBV19
D: NA
CDR3: CASNPIAGYGYTF
DNA: TGTGCCAGTAACCCTATTGCTGGGTATGGCTACACCTTC

size: NA
J: TRBJ1-1
V: TRBV9
D: NA
CDR3: CASTQLPRQDTEAFF
DNA: TGTGCCAGCACCCAGCTCCCTCGACAGGACACTGAAGCTTTCTTT

size: NA
J: TRBJ2-1
V: TRBV6-5
D: TRBD2
CDR3: CASSHRDHRGDEQFF
DNA: TGTGCCAGCAGTCACCGGGACCACCGGGGGGATGAGCAGTTCTTC

size: NA
J: TRBJ2-7
V: TRBV5-1
D: NA
CDR3: CASRLDSYEQYF
DNA: TGCGCCAGCAGACTAGACAGCTACGAGCAGTACTTC

size: few
J: TRBJ1-2
V: TRBV28
D: NA
CDR3: CASSSDSRYGYTF
DNA: TGTGCCAGCAGTTCGGACAGTAGGTATGGCTACACCTTC

size: few
J: TRBJ1-4
V: TRBV5-4
D: NA
CDR3: CASTVGLANEKLFF
DNA: TGTGCCAGCACCGTCGGTCTCGCTAATGAAAAACTGTTTTTT